The sequence of this T cell receptor beta chain was determined in a study of T cell changes during pregnancy in multiple sclerosis. Data came from immunoSEQ multiplex PCR; TCRdb stores just in-frame clones and leaves some out. The repertoire consists of tens of thousands of clones, with roughly nine tenths occurring once and the leading ten covering around 0.81%. This sequence originates from a female donor with multiple sclerosis, enrolled in a pregnancy study. This sample comprised peripheral blood, obtained before pregnancy.

The CDR3 loop is CASSIAAGREKLFF. The DNA for the CDR3 is TGTGCCAGTAGTATTGCGGCAGGGAGGGAAAAACTGTTTTTT. V gene TRBV19 combines with J gene TRBJ1-4; maybe TRBD1 (5 bases). The CDR3 is made up of 14 amino acids. Deletions cut 3 bases from V and 8 bases from J, with 13 bases between. Germline V gene data show CDR1 as LNHDA and CDR2 as SQIVND (reference sequence). Supplemented by reference TRBV19 and TRBJ1-4, the full variable domain reads DGGITQSPKYLFRKEGQNVTLSCEQNLNHDAMYWYRQDPGQGLRLIYYSQIVNDFQKGDIAEGYSVSREKKESFPLTVTSAQKNPTAFYLCASSIAAGREKLFFGSGTQLSVL.